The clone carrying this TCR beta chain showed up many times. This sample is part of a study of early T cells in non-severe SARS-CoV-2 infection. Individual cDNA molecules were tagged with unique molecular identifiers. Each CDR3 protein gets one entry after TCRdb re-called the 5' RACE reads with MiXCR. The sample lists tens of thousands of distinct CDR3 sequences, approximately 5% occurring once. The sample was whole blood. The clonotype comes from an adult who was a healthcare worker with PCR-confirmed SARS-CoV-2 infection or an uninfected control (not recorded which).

Written as DNA, the CDR3 is TGTGCCAGCAGCCATCCCTTTTTACAGGGGGCGGTGAAAACTGAAGCTTTCTTT. Its translation is CASSHPFLQGAVKTEAFF. The chain recombines TRBV3-2 with TRBJ1-1; TRBD1 was called by the table and not checked on the DNA. TRBV3-2 is reported as a pseudogene. The CDR3 extends over 18 amino acids.